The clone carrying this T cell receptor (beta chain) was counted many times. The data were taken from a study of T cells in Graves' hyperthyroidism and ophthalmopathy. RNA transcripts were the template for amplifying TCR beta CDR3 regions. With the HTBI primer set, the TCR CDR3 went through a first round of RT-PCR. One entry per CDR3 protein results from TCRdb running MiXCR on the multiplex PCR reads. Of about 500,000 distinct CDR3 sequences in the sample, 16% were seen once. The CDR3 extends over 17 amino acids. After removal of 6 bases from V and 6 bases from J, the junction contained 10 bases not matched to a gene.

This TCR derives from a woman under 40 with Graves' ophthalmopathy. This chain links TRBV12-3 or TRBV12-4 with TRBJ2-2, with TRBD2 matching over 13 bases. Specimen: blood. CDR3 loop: CASSPGLAGDVAGELFF. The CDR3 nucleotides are TGTGCCAGCAGCCCAGGACTAGCGGGAGACGTGGCCGGGGAGCTGTTTTTT.